This T cell receptor (beta chain) was retrieved from a study of molecular identifiers for immune sequencing clone quantification. Study results and limitations: Effector cells had over 99% of their molecules in clones above 20 RNA copies, while naive cells had under 1%.

Worth noting for this clonotype: Its antigen is undetermined.

V was clipped by 10 bases and J by 6 bases, with 17 bases between them. The CDR3 loop spans 12 amino acids. One entry per CDR3 protein, called by TCRdb with MiXCR from the PCR reads. The data contain 490,000 or so distinct CDR3 sequences, over 20% of them singletons. This chain connects TRBV5-3 to TRBJ2-7; D gene unclear. TRBV5-3 is noted as an ORF with a role that remains uncertain. Source material: naive CD8+ T cells from blood, with Jurkat cell RNA spiked in. Documented subset: FACS-sorted CD8+CD4-CCR7+CD45RA+ naive T cells. The TCR sequence derives from a human donor in good health. Some libraries in this study had Jurkat cell RNA spiked in. CDR3 DNA: TGTGCCGGCAGCTTGACGGGTAGCGAGCAGTACTTC. Translation: CAGSLTGSEQYF.